Listed below are T cell receptor beta chains from one sample, sequenced in a study of CD8+ T cells in alopecia areata. The assay was immunoSEQ multiplex PCR, and TCRdb's table has in-frame clones only and misses some. The top ten clones hold 0.48% of a sample with fewer than 250,000 clones, 35% to 45% of them seen once. The source was CD4+ T cells sorted from blood, collected between weeks 30 and 35, from a patient treated with tofacitinib. The source is a human donor with alopecia areata. Both conserved end residues are part of each CDR3. The order of the fields is J gene, D gene, clone size, V gene, CDR3 DNA, CDR3 protein. D genes are given only for firm matches. The size entry is marked missing in some rows and otherwise reads once, few, many or a size class.

>TRBJ1-5|TRBD1|few|TRBV29-1
TGCAGCGTTTCTTCCGGGACAGGGCCCCGGGCCCTTTATCAGCCCCAGCATTTT
CSVSSGTGPRALYQPQHF
>TRBJ1-2|TRBD1|few|TRBV29-1
TGCAGCGTTCCTAGGGTGGGACAGGGTTTCTATGGCTACACCTTC
CSVPRVGQGFYGYTF
>TRBJ2-3|TRBD1|NA|TRBV6-6
TGTGCCAGCAGTTATGGGACAGGGGCCACAGATACGCAGTATTTT
CASSYGTGATDTQYF
>TRBJ2-5|NA|few|TRBV4-2
TGTGCCAGTTCAAGTCGAGAGACCCAGTACTTC
CASSSRETQYF
>TRBJ1-2|NA|many|TRBV5-1
TGCGCCAGCAGCCTAAGGGGGGGATCACATGGCTACACCTTC
CASSLRGGSHGYTF
>TRBJ2-6|NA|once|TRBV6-5
TGTGCCAGCAGGGACGGCGGAGACAACGTCCTGACTTTC
CASRDGGDNVLTF
>TRBJ2-3|NA|few|TRBV2
TGTGCCAGCAGTGAGCCAGATACGCAGTATTTT
CASSEPDTQYF
>TRBJ2-7|TRBD2|NA|TRBV4-2
TGTGCCAGCAGCCAAGATGAAAGCGGGAGGAGGTACGAGCAGTACTTC
CASSQDESGRRYEQYF
>TRBJ1-4|NA|NA|TRBV6-1
TGTGCCAGCAGTGAATTGCGGGTCAGGTCAAAGGAAAAACTGTTTTTT
CASSELRVRSKEKLFF
>TRBJ1-5|NA|many|TRBV7-6
TGTGCCAGCAGCAGACAGGTCAATCAGCCCCAGCATTTT
CASSRQVNQPQHF
>TRBJ2-3|TRBD2|NA|TRBV30
TGTGCCTCGACTAGCGGGAACGACGATACGCAGTATTTT
CASTSGNDDTQYF
>TRBJ2-1|TRBD2|NA|TRBV19
TGTGCCAGTAGTATCCAGCGGGGGAACAATGAGCAGTTCTTC
CASSIQRGNNEQFF
>TRBJ1-4|NA|few|TRBV29-1
TGCAGCGTTGTTGGGGCAACTAATGAAAAACTGTTTTTT
CSVVGATNEKLFF
>TRBJ2-7|NA|many|TRBV27
TGTGCCAGCAGCCAGCGTGGGAGAGCCTACGAGCAGTACTTC
CASSQRGRAYEQYF
>TRBJ2-2|NA|many|TRBV7-3
TGTGCCAGCAGCTTATCAGGGACCGGGGAGCTGTTTTTT
CASSLSGTGELFF
>TRBJ2-7|NA|NA|TRBV5-1
TGCGCCAGCAGTATCGGCGGGATTAACTCCTACGAGCAGTACTTC
CASSIGGINSYEQYF
>TRBJ2-7|NA|NA|TRBV6-1
TGTGCCATCTCTGAGAACAGGGCACCCTACGAGCAGTACTTC
CAISENRAPYEQYF
>TRBJ2-7|NA|NA|TRBV6-1
TGTGCCAGCAGTTCGTCATGGCAAGGGAACGAGCAGTACTTC
CASSSSWQGNEQYF
>TRBJ1-1|TRBD1|NA|TRBV12-5
TGTGCTAGTGGTTTGGTACCCCCAGGGGGTTTGGCCACTGAAGCTTTCTTT
CASGLVPPGGLATEAFF
>TRBJ2-7|NA|NA|TRBV5-1
TGCGCCAGCAGCTTGTCACCAACGTTGCCGGGAGAGGTGACCTACGAGCAGTACTTC
CASSLSPTLPGEVTYEQYF
>TRBJ2-1|TRBD1|NA|TRBV14
TGTGCCAGCAGCCACAAGGGACAGGGGGCGTTCAATGAGCAGTTCTTC
CASSHKGQGAFNEQFF
>TRBJ2-1|NA|NA|TRBV5-1
TGCGCCAGCAGCCGAGGGTCCTACAATGAGCAGTTCTTC
CASSRGSYNEQFF
>TRBJ2-7|NA|NA|TRBV6-5
TGTGCCAGCAGTGATCCAGGGGGGTCCTACGAGCAGTACTTC
CASSDPGGSYEQYF
>TRBJ2-2|TRBD2|few|TRBV4-1
TGCGCCAGCAGCTCCGGGACTAGCGGGCCGAACACCGGGGAGCTGTTTTTT
CASSSGTSGPNTGELFF
>TRBJ1-4|NA|NA|TRBV27
TGTGCCAGCAGTTTAGGCCGACGGCGGGGTCTTTTCCCTAATGAAAAACTGTTTTTT
CASSLGRRRGLFPNEKLFF
>TRBJ1-4|NA|NA|TRBV7-9
TGTGCCAGCAGCTTCTCACATGAAAAACTGTTTTTT
CASSFSHEKLFF
>TRBJ1-2|NA|NA|TRBV7-3
TGTGCCAGCAGCTTAACAGGGAGGGATGGCTACACCTTC
CASSLTGRDGYTF
>TRBJ2-1|TRBD2|once|TRBV5-4
TGTGCCAGCAGCTTGGGACTAGCGGGGTACAATGAGCAGTTCTTC
CASSLGLAGYNEQFF
>TRBJ1-1|NA|NA|TRBV28
TGTGCCAGCAGCGAGCGGCGAGGGATGAACACTGAAGCTTTCTTT
CASSERRGMNTEAFF
>TRBJ1-2|NA|few|TRBV30
TGTGCCTGGAGTCGGGACTCTAAGGGGTATGGCTACACCTTC
CAWSRDSKGYGYTF
>TRBJ2-7|TRBD2|NA|TRBV5-1
TGCGCCAGCAGCTTGGTGGCTAGCGGGGAATACGACGAGCAGTACTTC
CASSLVASGEYDEQYF
>TRBJ1-1|NA|NA|TRBV5-1
TGCGCCAGCAGCCCCAGGCTAAACACTGAAGCTTTCTTT
CASSPRLNTEAFF
>TRBJ2-7|NA|NA|TRBV5-6
TGTGCCACCACGCGGGAAGGAGAGCAGTACTTC
CATTREGEQYF
>TRBJ1-2|TRBD1|NA|TRBV5-1
TGCGCCAGCAGCCCAGAGACGGACAGGGGCCATGGCTACACCTTC
CASSPETDRGHGYTF
>TRBJ1-2|NA|once|TRBV4-1
TGCGCCAGCAGCCGGTACCGCGTCAGGGATCTCGAGTTAAACTATGGCTACACCTTC
CASSRYRVRDLELNYGYTF
>TRBJ2-1|TRBD2|few|TRBV7-3
TGTGCCAGCAGCCCTACTAGCGGACCCTACAATGAGCAGTTCTTC
CASSPTSGPYNEQFF
>TRBJ1-6|NA|NA|TRBV4-2
TGTGCCAGCAGCCAAGATAGGCAGGGCCCTAATTCACCCCTCCACTTT
CASSQDRQGPNSPLHF
>TRBJ2-2|NA|few|TRBV6-5
TGTGCCAGCCACCCCCCGGGGACCACCGGGGAGCTGTTTTTT
CASHPPGTTGELFF
>TRBJ1-1|NA|few|TRBV7-9
TGTGCCAGCAGCTCCTTCGGGATCGAAGCTTTCTTT
CASSSFGIEAFF
>TRBJ1-5|NA|NA|TRBV2
TGTGCCAGCAGTGTACGGGGATATAGCAATCAGCCCCAGCATTTT
CASSVRGYSNQPQHF
>TRBJ2-1|TRBD2|once|TRBV6-5
TGTGCCAGCAGTTATCGGCGGGAGAGAAATGAGCAGTTCTTC
CASSYRRERNEQFF
>TRBJ2-7|NA|many|TRBV5-1
TGCGCCAGCAGCTTGGGGGGGCCAGAGGACGAGCAGTACTTC
CASSLGGPEDEQYF
>TRBJ2-1|TRBD2|NA|TRBV9
TGTGCCAGCAGCGTAGCAGCGGGGAATTTCAATGAGCAGTTCTTC
CASSVAAGNFNEQFF
>TRBJ1-1|NA|NA|TRBV25-1
TGTGCCAGCACTCGTCCCCCCGGGAACACTGAAGCTTTCTTT
CASTRPPGNTEAFF
>TRBJ2-7|NA|NA|TRBV29-1
TGCAGCGTTACACAAGGGGGTGATGAGCAGTACTTC
CSVTQGGDEQYF
>TRBJ2-4|TRBD2|few|TRBV6-6
TGTGCCAGCAGTTACCCCCCGACTAGCGGGAGAAACATTCAGTACTTC
CASSYPPTSGRNIQYF
>TRBJ2-1|NA|NA|TRBV2
TGTGCCAGCAGGTTGGGACAATACAATGAGCAGTTCTTC
CASRLGQYNEQFF
>TRBJ1-5|NA|NA|TRBV6-5
TGTGCCAGCAGTTCCTCGATTGACAATCAGCCCCAGCATTTT
CASSSSIDNQPQHF
>TRBJ2-2|NA|few|TRBV5-1
TGCGCCAGCAGCCAAGACATGCGCACCGGGGAGCTGTTTTTT
CASSQDMRTGELFF
>TRBJ2-3|NA|few|TRBV9
TGTGCCAGCAGCCCATCGGACAGCACAGATACGCAGTATTTT
CASSPSDSTDTQYF